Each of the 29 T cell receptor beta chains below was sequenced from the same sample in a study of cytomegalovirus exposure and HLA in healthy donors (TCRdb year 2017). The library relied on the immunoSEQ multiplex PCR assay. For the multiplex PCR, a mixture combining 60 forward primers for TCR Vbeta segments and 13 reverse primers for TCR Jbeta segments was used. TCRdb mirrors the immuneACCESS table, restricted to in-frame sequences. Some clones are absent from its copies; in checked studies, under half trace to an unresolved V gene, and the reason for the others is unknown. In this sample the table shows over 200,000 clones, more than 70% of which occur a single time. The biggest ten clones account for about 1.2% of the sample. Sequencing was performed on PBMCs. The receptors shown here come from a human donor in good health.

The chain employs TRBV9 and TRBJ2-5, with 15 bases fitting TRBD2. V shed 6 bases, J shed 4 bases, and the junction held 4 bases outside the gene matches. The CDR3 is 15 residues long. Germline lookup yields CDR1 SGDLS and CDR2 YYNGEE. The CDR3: CASTEGLAGGETQYF. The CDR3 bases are TGTGCCAGCACCGAGGGACTAGCGGGAGGAGAGACCCAGTACTTC. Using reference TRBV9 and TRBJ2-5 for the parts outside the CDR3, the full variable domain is DSGVTQTPKHLITATGQRVTLRCSPRSGDLSVYWYQQSLDQGLQFLIQYYNGEERAKGNILERFSAQQFPDLHSELNLSSLELGDSALYFCASTEGLAGGETQYFGPGTRLLVL.

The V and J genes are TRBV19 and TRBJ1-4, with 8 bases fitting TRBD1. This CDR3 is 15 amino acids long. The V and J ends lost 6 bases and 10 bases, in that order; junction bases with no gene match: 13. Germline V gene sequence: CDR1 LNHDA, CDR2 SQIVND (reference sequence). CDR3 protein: CASSDDGQGIRKLFF. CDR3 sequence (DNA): TGTGCCAGTAGCGATGATGGACAGGGAATCCGAAAACTGTTTTTT.

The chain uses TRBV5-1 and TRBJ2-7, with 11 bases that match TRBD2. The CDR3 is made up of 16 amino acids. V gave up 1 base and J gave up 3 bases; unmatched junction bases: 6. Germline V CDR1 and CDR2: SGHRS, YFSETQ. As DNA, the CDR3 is TGCGCCAGCAGCTTGCTCGGGACTAGCGGTGACTACGAGCAGTACTTC. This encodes CASSLLGTSGDYEQYF.

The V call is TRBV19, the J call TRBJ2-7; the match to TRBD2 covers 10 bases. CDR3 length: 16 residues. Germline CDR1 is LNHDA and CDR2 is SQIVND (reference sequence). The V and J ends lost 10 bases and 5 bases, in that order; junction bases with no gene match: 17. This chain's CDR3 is CATKPASGSIRDEQYF. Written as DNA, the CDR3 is TGTGCCACCAAGCCAGCTAGCGGGAGTATAAGGGACGAGCAGTACTTC.

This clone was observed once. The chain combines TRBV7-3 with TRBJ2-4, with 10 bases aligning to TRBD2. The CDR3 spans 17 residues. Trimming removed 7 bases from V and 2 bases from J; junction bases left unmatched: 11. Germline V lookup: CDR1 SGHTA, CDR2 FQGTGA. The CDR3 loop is CASKTTSSGSTKNIQYF. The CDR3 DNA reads TGTGCCAGCAAAACGACCTCTAGCGGGAGTACCAAAAACATTCAGTACTTC. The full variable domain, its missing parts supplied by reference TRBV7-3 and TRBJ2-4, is GAGVSQTPSNKVTEKGKYVELRCDPISGHTALYWYRQSLGQGPEFLIYFQGTGAADDSGLPNDRFFAVRPEGSVSTLKIQRTERGDSAVYLCASKTTSSGSTKNIQYFGAGTRLSVL.

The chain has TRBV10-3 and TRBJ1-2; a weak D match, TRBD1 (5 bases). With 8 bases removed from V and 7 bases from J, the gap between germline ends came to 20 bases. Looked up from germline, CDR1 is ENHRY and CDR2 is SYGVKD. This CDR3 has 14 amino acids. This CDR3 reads CAIPKAGEPIGYTF. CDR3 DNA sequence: TGTGCCATCCCAAAGGCGGGGGAACCTATTGGCTACACCTTC.

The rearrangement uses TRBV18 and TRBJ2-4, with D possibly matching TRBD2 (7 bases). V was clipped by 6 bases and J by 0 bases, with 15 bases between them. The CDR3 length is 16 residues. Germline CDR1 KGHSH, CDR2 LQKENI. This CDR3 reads CASSRGDNLAKNIQYF. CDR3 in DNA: TGTGCCAGCTCCCGGGGGGACAATCTAGCCAAAAACATTCAGTACTTC.

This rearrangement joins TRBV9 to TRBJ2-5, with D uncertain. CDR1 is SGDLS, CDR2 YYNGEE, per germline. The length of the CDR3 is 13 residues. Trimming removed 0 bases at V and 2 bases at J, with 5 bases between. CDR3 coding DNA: TGTGCCAGCAGCGTAGCAGATCAAGAGACCCAGTACTTC. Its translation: CASSVADQETQYF.

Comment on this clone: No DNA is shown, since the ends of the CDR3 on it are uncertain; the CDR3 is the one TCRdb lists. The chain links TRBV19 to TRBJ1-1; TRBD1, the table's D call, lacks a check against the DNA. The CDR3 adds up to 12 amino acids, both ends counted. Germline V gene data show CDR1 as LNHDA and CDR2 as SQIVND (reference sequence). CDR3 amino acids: CASTSVGRGAFF.

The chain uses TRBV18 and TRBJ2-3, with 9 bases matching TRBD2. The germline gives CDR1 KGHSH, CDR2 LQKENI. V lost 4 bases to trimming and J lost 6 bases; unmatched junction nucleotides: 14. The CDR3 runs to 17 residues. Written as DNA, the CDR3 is TGTGCCAGCTCACTCACCTCAGGGACTAGCCCCCCGGATACGCAGTATTTT. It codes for CASSLTSGTSPPDTQYF.

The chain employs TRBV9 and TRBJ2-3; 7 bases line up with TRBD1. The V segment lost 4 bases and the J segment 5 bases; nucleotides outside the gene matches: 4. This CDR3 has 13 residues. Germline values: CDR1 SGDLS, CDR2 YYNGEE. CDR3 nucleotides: TGTGCCAGCAGCTCCGGGACAGTAGATACGCAGTATTTT. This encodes CASSSGTVDTQYF.

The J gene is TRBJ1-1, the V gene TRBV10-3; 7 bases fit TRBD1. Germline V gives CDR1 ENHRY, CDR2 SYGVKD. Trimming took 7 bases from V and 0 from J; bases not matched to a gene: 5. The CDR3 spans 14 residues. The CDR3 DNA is TGTGCCATCACAGGGACAGCTATGAACACTGAAGCTTTCTTT. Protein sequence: CAITGTAMNTEAFF.

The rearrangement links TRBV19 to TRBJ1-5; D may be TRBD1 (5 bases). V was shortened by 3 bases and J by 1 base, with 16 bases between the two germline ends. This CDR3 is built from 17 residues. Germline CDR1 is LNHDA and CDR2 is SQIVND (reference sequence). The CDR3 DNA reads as TGTGCCAGTAGTATTAGGGCTGGACAACCAAGCAATCAGCCCCAGCATTTT. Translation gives CASSIRAGQPSNQPQHF.

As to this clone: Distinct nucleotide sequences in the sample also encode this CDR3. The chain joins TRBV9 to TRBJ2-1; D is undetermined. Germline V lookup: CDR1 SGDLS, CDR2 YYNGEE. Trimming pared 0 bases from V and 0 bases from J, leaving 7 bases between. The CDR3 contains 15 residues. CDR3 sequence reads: CASSVERVSYNEQFF. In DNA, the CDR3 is TGTGCCAGCAGCGTAGAACGGGTCTCCTACAATGAGCAGTTCTTC.

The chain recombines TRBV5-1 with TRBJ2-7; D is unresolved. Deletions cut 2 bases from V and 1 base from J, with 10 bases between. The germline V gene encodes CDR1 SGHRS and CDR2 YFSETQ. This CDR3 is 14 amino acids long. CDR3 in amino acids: CASSLEALSYEQYF. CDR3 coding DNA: TGCGCCAGCAGCTTAGAGGCGCTATCCTACGAGCAGTACTTC.

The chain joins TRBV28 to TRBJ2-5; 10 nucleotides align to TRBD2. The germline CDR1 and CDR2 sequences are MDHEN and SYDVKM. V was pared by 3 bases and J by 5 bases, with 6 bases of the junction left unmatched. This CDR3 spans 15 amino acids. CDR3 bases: TGTGCCAGCAGTTTCGTTAGCGGGAGGTCGGAGACCCAGTACTTC. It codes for CASSFVSGRSETQYF. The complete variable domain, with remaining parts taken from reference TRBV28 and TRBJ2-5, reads DVKVTQSSRYLVKRTGEKVFLECVQDMDHENMFWYRQDPGLGLRLIYFSYDVKMKEKGDIPEGYSVSREKKERFSLILESASTNQTSMYLCASSFVSGRSETQYFGPGTRLLVL.

Written as DNA, the CDR3 is TGTGCCAGTATCCCTTATGCGGGGGCCAGATACAATGAGCAGTTCTTC. This sequence encodes CASIPYAGARYNEQFF. J is TRBJ2-1 and V is TRBV19, with D possibly being TRBD2 (7 bases). CDR1 and CDR2 (germline): LNHDA, SQIVND (reference sequence). The CDR3 loop spans 16 amino acids. V shed 7 bases and J shed 4 bases, with 20 bases lying between them.

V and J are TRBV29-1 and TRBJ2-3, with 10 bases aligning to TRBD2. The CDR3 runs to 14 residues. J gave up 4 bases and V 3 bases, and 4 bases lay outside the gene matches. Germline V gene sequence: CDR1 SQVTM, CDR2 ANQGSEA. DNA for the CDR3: TGCAGCGTTGAGCAACTAGCGGGATCAGATACGCAGTATTTT. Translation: CSVEQLAGSDTQYF.

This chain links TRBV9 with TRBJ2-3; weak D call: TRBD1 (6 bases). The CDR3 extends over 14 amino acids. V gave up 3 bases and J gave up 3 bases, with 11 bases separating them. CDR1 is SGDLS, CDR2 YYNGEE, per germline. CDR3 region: CASSAEGVTDTQYF. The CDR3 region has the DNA TGTGCCAGCAGCGCTGAGGGGGTGACAGATACGCAGTATTTT.

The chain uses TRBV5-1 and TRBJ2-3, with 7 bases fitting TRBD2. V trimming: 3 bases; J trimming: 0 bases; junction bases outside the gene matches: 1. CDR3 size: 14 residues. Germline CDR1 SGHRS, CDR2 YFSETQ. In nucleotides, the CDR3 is TGCGCCAGCAGCTGGGGGGGAAGCACAGATACGCAGTATTTT. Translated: CASSWGGSTDTQYF.

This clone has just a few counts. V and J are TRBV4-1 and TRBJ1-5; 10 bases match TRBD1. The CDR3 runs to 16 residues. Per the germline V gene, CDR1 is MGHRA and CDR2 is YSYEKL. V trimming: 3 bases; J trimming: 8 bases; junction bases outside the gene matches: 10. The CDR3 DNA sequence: TGCGCCAGCAGCCAGGCTCCCACCGGGACAGGGGAGCCCCAGCATTTT. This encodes CASSQAPTGTGEPQHF.

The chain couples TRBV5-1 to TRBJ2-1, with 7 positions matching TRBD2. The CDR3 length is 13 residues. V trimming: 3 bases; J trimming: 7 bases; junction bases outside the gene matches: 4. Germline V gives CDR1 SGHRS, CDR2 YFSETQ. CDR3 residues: CASSWTGGNEQFF. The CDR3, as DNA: TGCGCCAGCAGCTGGACGGGAGGAAATGAGCAGTTCTTC.

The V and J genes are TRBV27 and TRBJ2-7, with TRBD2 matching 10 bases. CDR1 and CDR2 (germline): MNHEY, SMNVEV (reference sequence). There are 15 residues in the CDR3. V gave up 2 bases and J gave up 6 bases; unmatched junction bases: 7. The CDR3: CASSLTLAGVGEQYF. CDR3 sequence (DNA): TGTGCCAGCAGTTTAACCCTAGCGGGAGTGGGCGAGCAGTACTTC.

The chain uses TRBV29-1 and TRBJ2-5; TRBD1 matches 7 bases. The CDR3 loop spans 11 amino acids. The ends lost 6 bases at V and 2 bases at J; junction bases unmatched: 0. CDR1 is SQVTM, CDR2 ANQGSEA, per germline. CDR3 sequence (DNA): TGCAGCGTGGGACAGCAAGAGACCCAGTACTTC. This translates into CSVGQQETQYF.

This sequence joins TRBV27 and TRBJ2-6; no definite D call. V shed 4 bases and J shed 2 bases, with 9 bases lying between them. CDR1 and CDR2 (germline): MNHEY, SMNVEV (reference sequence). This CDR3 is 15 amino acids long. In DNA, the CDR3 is TGTGCCAGCAGTTACCTAGATGCTGGGGCCAACGTCCTGACTTTC. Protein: CASSYLDAGANVLTF.

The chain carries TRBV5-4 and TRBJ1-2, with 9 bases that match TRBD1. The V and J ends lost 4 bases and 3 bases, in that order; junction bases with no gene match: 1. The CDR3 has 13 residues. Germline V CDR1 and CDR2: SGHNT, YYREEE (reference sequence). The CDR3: CASSRDRDYGYTF. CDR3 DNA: TGTGCCAGCAGCCGGGACAGGGACTATGGCTACACCTTC.

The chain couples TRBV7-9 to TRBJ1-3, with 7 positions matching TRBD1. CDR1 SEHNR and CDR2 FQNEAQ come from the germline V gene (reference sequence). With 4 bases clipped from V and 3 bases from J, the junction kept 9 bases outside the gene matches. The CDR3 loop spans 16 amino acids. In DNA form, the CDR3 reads TGTGCCAGCAGCTCCCGTGTGTGGGACAGTGGAAACACCATATATTTT. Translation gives CASSSRVWDSGNTIYF.

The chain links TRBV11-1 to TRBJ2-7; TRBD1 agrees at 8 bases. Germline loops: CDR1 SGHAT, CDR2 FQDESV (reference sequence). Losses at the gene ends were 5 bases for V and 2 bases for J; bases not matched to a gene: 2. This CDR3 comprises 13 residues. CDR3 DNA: TGTGCCAGCAGCGGACAGGGCCCCTACGAGCAGTACTTC. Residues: CASSGQGPYEQYF.

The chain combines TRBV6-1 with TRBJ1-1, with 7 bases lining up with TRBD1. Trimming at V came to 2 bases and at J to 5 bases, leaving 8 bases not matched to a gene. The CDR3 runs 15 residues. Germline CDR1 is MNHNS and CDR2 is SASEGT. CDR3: CASSEHRGPGTEAFF. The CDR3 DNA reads TGTGCCAGCAGTGAACACAGGGGACCAGGGACTGAAGCTTTCTTT.